A single sample is the source of the 31 T cell receptor beta chains below, sequenced in a study of blood T cell repertoires in COVID-19 (TCRdb year 2020). The protocol used for the library was the immunoSEQ multiplex PCR assay. In TCRdb, the immuneACCESS table is reduced to in-frame sequences with V and J assigned. These tables do not hold every clone; where another copy was compared, an unresolved V gene accounts for under half, and the others remain unexplained. In this sample the table shows 150,000 to 200,000 clones, 80% to 95% of which occur a single time. In total, the top ten clones hold about 4.5% of the sample. The source material was peripheral blood. Receptor source: a woman aged 45-65 years with acute or convalescent COVID-19.

The chain employs TRBV30 and TRBJ2-4, with 7 nucleotides matching TRBD2. CDR1 is GTSNPN, CDR2 SVGIG, per germline (reference sequence). J gave up 8 bases and V 7 bases, and 11 bases lay outside the gene matches. The CDR3 runs 13 residues. The CDR3 reads CASLARRGDIQYF. The CDR3 DNA is TGTGCCTCCCTAGCCCGCCGGGGGGACATTCAGTACTTC.

CDR3 residues: CASSHSLVFVWAQKQGSGYTF. The CDR3 DNA is TGTGCCAGCAGCCACTCTTTGGTTTTCGTTTGGGCCCAAAAACAGGGAAGCGGCTACACCTTC. V is TRBV4-2 and J is TRBJ1-2, with D tentatively TRBD1 (6 bases). Trimming pared 3 bases from V and 8 bases from J, leaving 37 bases between. Germline CDR1 is LGHNA and CDR2 is YNFKEQ. CDR3 length: 21 amino acids.

This sequence joins TRBV5-6 and TRBJ1-1, with D possibly being TRBD1 (6 bases). Trimming pared 0 bases from V and 6 bases from J, leaving 18 bases between. Germline V lookup: CDR1 SGHDT, CDR2 YYEEEE. The CDR3 runs to 16 residues. This chain's CDR3 is CASSLATWDNEPEAFF. The CDR3 DNA follows: TGTGCCAGCAGCTTGGCCACTTGGGACAATGAGCCTGAAGCTTTCTTT.

The V call is TRBV5-1, the J call TRBJ1-2, with TRBD1 as a possible D gene (6 bases). This CDR3 is 12 amino acids long. V was pared by 3 bases and J by 6 bases, with 9 bases between. CDR1 is SGHRS, CDR2 YFSETQ, per germline. The CDR3 reads CASSSDSHGYTF. CDR3 bases: TGCGCCAGCAGCTCGGACAGTCATGGCTACACCTTC.

This sequence joins TRBV11-2 and TRBJ2-7; the D is unclear. CDR1 is SGHAT and CDR2 is FQNNGV in the germline V gene. This CDR3 is built from 12 residues. V lost 0 bases, J lost 5 bases, and 5 bases lay in between. CDR3 in amino acids: CASSLESNEQYF. As DNA, the CDR3 is TGTGCCAGCAGCTTAGAGTCTAACGAGCAGTACTTC.

This clone has only one observation. The CDR3 DNA is TGCGCCAGCAGTGAGACAGTCGGGGGGTACTATGGCTACACCTTC. Its protein product is CASSETVGGYYGYTF. The rearrangement joins TRBV10-2 to TRBJ1-2, with TRBD1 as a possible D gene (5 bases). The V and J ends lost 2 bases and 3 bases respectively, with 13 bases between them. The length of the CDR3 is 15 residues. Per the germline V gene, CDR1 is WSHSY and CDR2 is SAAADI.

For the CDR3, the DNA is TGTGCCACCAGCAGAGATCCCGGGGATCAGCCCCAGCATTTT. Its translation: CATSRDPGDQPQHF. The rearrangement joins TRBV15 to TRBJ1-5; D is uncertain. The ends were cut back, 0 bases at V and 5 bases at J, with 8 bases in the middle. CDR1 LNHNV and CDR2 YYDKDF come from the germline V gene (reference sequence). The CDR3 contains 14 residues.

V and J are TRBV27 and TRBJ2-7; D is possibly TRBD2 (6 bases). The CDR3 runs 16 residues. CDR1 is MNHEY and CDR2 is SMNVEV in the germline V gene (reference sequence). V was trimmed by 3 bases and J by 3 bases, leaving 18 bases between them. CDR3 bases: TGTGCCAGCAGTTTTTCTTTCGGGACGGGAGTCTACGAGCAGTACTTC. Protein: CASSFSFGTGVYEQYF.

This clone is a singleton in its sample. The chain employs TRBV30 and TRBJ1-1; unclear D gene. CDR3 length equals 11 residues. The germline gives CDR1 GTSNPN, CDR2 SVGIG (reference sequence). V was clipped by 1 base and J by 10 bases, with 10 bases between them. The CDR3 reads CAWSGDSRAFF. The CDR3 region has the DNA TGTGCCTGGAGTGGAGACTCACGAGCTTTCTTT. The whole variable domain, remainder taken from reference TRBV30 and TRBJ1-1, is SQTIHQWPATLVQPVGSPLSLECTVEGTSNPNLYWYRQAAGRGLQLLFYSVGIGQISSEVPQNLSASRPQDRQFILSSKKLLLSDSGFYLCAWSGDSRAFFGQGTRLTVV.

This rearrangement joins TRBV12-3 or TRBV12-4 to TRBJ1-5; D is undetermined. The CDR3 contains 12 residues. V was cut by 8 bases and J by 1 base, with 6 bases left in between. DNA of the CDR3: TGTGCCAGCGGGCCGAGCAATCAGCCCCAGCATTTT. Encoded protein: CASGPSNQPQHF.

This chain connects TRBV7-9 to TRBJ1-1; D is ambiguous. This CDR3 has 12 residues. Trimming took off 7 bases at V and 4 bases at J, with 10 bases between the two ends. CDR1 and CDR2 (germline): SEHNR, FQNEAQ (reference sequence). The DNA for the CDR3 is TGTGCCAGCACCGGCCCCAGCACTGAAGCTTTCTTT. Encoded protein: CASTGPSTEAFF.

The genes are TRBV13 and TRBJ2-7, with a weak D call TRBD2 (6 bases). The germline V gene has CDR1 PRHDT and CDR2 FYEKMQ (reference sequence). The CDR3 contains 13 residues. V shed 4 bases and J shed 7 bases, with 14 bases lying between them. CDR3 DNA sequence: TGTGCCAGCAGCTCGTCCCCTCGGGGGGAGCAGTACTTC. Residues: CASSSSPRGEQYF.

The genes are TRBV6-5 and TRBJ1-2, with 7 bases lining up with TRBD1. The J segment lost 8 bases and the V segment lost 6 bases, leaving 15 bases of the junction unmatched. Germline assignment: CDR1 MNHEY and CDR2 SVGAGI. The CDR3 spans 15 residues. This CDR3 is CASSNRGHRASGYTF. CDR3 DNA: TGTGCCAGCAGCAACAGGGGTCACCGAGCGAGCGGCTACACCTTC.

J is TRBJ1-2 and V is TRBV5-6, with 7 bases lining up with TRBD1. CDR1 SGHDT and CDR2 YYEEEE come from the germline V gene. J was trimmed by 7 bases and V by 4 bases; bases with no gene match: 10. The CDR3 loop spans 14 amino acids. Here the CDR3 reads CASSDRSTGSGYTF. In DNA, the CDR3 is TGTGCCAGCAGCGATAGATCGACAGGGTCTGGCTACACCTTC.

This chain links TRBV9 with TRBJ2-1, with TRBD2 identical over 8 bases. Trimming cost V 4 bases and J 8 bases; bases outside gene matches: 20. CDR3 length equals 18 residues. Germline-derived CDR1 and CDR2 are SGDLS and YYNGEE. CDR3 nucleotide sequence: TGTGCCAGCAGCCCTCCGGGACTAGATTACCATTTACGTTATGAGCAGTTCTTC. It specifies CASSPPGLDYHLRYEQFF.

This rearrangement joins TRBV28 to TRBJ1-2, with 7 bases that match TRBD1. The V gene end was trimmed by 5 bases and the J gene end by 8 bases; junction bases not matched to a gene: 11. CDR3 length: 14 residues. Germline values: CDR1 MDHEN, CDR2 SYDVKM. The CDR3, as DNA: TGTGCCAGCAGTACCGGGACAGCCGTGGGAGGCTACACCTTC. It specifies CASSTGTAVGGYTF.

The chain recombines TRBV7-2 with TRBJ2-1, with 7 nucleotides matching TRBD2. CDR3 size: 15 residues. The V and J ends lost 0 bases and 6 bases, in that order; junction bases with no gene match: 5. Per the germline V gene, CDR1 is SGHTA and CDR2 is FQGNSA. The CDR3 DNA reads as TGTGCCAGCAGCTTAGCGGGAGGGCCTGGCAATGAGCAGTTCTTC. Translation: CASSLAGGPGNEQFF.

The rearrangement uses TRBV19 and TRBJ1-2; D is unclear. This CDR3 comprises 15 residues. V was trimmed by 2 bases and J by 4 bases, leaving 14 bases between them. CDR1 is LNHDA, CDR2 SQIVND, per germline (reference sequence). CDR3 sequence (DNA): TGTGCCAGTAGTATAAGTAGGCGGAGAGCCTATGGCTACACCTTC. As protein: CASSISRRRAYGYTF.

The chain combines TRBV5-1 with TRBJ1-1, with 7 bases that match TRBD1. Per germline, CDR1 SGHRS and CDR2 YFSETQ. J was trimmed by 4 bases and V by 2 bases; bases with no gene match: 11. The length of the CDR3 is 16 residues. Written as DNA, the CDR3 is TGCGCCAGCAGCTTTGGAGGGGGCGCGCGCCCCACTGAAGCTTTCTTT. It specifies CASSFGGGARPTEAFF.

This clone showed up just once. The chain links TRBV11-2 to TRBJ1-2; 9 bases are a match to TRBD1. Germline CDR1 SGHAT, CDR2 FQNNGV. V shed 3 bases, J shed 6 bases, and the junction held 11 bases outside the gene matches. This CDR3 has 16 amino acids. DNA of the CDR3: TGTGCCAGCAGCTTGGCATTAACAGGGGGCAGGGATGGCTACACCTTC. As protein: CASSLALTGGRDGYTF. Full variable domain (missing parts from reference TRBV11-2 and TRBJ1-2): EAGVAQSPRYKIIEKRQSVAFWCNPISGHATLYWYQQILGQGPKLLIQFQNNGVVDDSQLPKDRFSAERLKGVDSTLKIQPAKLEDSAVYLCASSLALTGGRDGYTFGSGTRLTVV.

This sequence joins TRBV7-9 and TRBJ2-1; 7 bases agree with TRBD2. V was clipped by 3 bases and J by 2 bases; unmatched bases: 4. The germline CDR1 and CDR2 sequences are SEHNR and FQNEAQ (reference sequence). The CDR3 has 15 amino acids. CDR3 residues: CASSFGGGTYNEQFF. The CDR3 DNA reads TGTGCCAGCAGCTTTGGCGGGGGTACCTACAATGAGCAGTTCTTC.

To note about this clone: Additional DNA sequences in this sample encode the identical CDR3. This chain links TRBV30 with TRBJ2-7; maybe TRBD2 (7 bases). V lost 2 bases and J 1 base, leaving 12 bases between the germline ends. CDR1 is GTSNPN and CDR2 is SVGIG in the germline V gene (reference sequence). CDR3 length: 14 amino acids. The CDR3 here is CAWSLSGTSYEQYF. DNA of the CDR3: TGTGCCTGGAGTTTGAGCGGGACATCCTACGAGCAGTACTTC. Full variable domain (outside the CDR3, taken from reference TRBV30 and TRBJ2-7): SQTIHQWPATLVQPVGSPLSLECTVEGTSNPNLYWYRQAAGRGLQLLFYSVGIGQISSEVPQNLSASRPQDRQFILSSKKLLLSDSGFYLCAWSLSGTSYEQYFGPGTRLTVT.

V is TRBV19 and J is TRBJ1-5; D may be TRBD1 (5 bases). CDR1 is LNHDA and CDR2 is SQIVND in the germline V gene (reference sequence). The V gene lost 7 bases and the J gene lost 6 bases, with 25 bases spanning the gap. The CDR3 is made up of 17 amino acids. The CDR3 coding sequence is TGTGCCAGTAACGTGGGGGGTACAGTGAAGTTTTTTCAGCCCCAGCATTTT. This sequence encodes CASNVGGTVKFFQPQHF.

The V call is TRBV28, the J call TRBJ2-2; 8 bases align to TRBD1. With V trimmed by 6 bases and J by 4 bases, 4 bases remained unmatched. CDR1 is MDHEN, CDR2 SYDVKM, per germline. The CDR3 runs 14 residues. The CDR3 loop reads CASRRTGGTGELFF. As DNA, the CDR3 is TGTGCCAGCAGAAGAACAGGGGGCACCGGGGAGCTGTTTTTT.

This chain uses TRBV2 with TRBJ1-1; 7 bases match TRBD1. Germline CDR1 SNHLY, CDR2 FYNNEI. The CDR3 length is 13 residues. The ends lost 7 bases at V and 4 bases at J; junction bases unmatched: 6. The DNA of the CDR3 is TGTGCCAGCAAAGGGACAGTCTTCACTGAAGCTTTCTTT. Translation: CASKGTVFTEAFF.

The genes are TRBV6-5 and TRBJ1-5; 7 bases line up with TRBD1. Trimming removed 5 bases from V and 1 base from J; junction bases left unmatched: 5. Germline V gene sequence: CDR1 MNHEY, CDR2 SVGAGI. This CDR3 has 15 amino acids. DNA of the CDR3: TGTGCCAGCAGTCAAACAGGGGTAAGCAATCAGCCCCAGCATTTT. This codes for CASSQTGVSNQPQHF.

This clone was recorded only once. V is TRBV7-8 and J is TRBJ1-4; perhaps TRBD1 as D (5 bases). Germline V CDR1 and CDR2: SGHVS, FQNEAQ. Trimming removed 1 base at V and 7 bases at J, with 7 bases between. The CDR3 extends over 13 amino acids. DNA for the CDR3: TGTGCCAGCAGCTTAGGACAGCTTGAAAAACTGTTTTTT. Its protein product is CASSLGQLEKLFF. The full variable domain, its missing parts supplied by reference TRBV7-8 and TRBJ1-4, is GAGVSQSPRYKVAKRGQDVALRCDPISGHVSLFWYQQALGQGPEFLTYFQNEAQLDKSGLPSDRFFAERPEGSVSTLKIQRTQQEDSAVYLCASSLGQLEKLFFGSGTQLSVL.

This chain uses TRBV5-1 with TRBJ1-2; D gene ambiguous. The V and J ends lost 1 base and 6 bases respectively, with 13 bases between them. The CDR3 runs 14 residues. Germline values: CDR1 SGHRS, CDR2 YFSETQ. CDR3 amino acids: CASSLPSGRDGYTF. In nucleotides, the CDR3 is TGCGCCAGCAGCTTGCCTTCGGGGAGGGATGGCTACACCTTC.

V is TRBV19 and J is TRBJ1-3; 8 positions match TRBD1. Germline V gene lookup returns CDR1 LNHDA and CDR2 SQIVND (reference sequence). The junction had 9 bases not matched to a gene; V was cut back by 7 bases and J by 4 bases. The CDR3 is 15 amino acids. CDR3 region: CASTSDRAAGNTIYF. The CDR3, as DNA: TGTGCCAGTACCTCGGACAGGGCGGCGGGAAACACCATATATTTT. Full variable domain (remainder filled in from reference TRBV19 and TRBJ1-3): DGGITQSPKYLFRKEGQNVTLSCEQNLNHDAMYWYRQDPGQGLRLIYYSQIVNDFQKGDIAEGYSVSREKKESFPLTVTSAQKNPTAFYLCASTSDRAAGNTIYFGEGSWLTVV.

The V and J genes are TRBV7-2 and TRBJ2-3, with 7 bases identical to TRBD1. The CDR3 contains 16 residues. Looked up from germline, CDR1 is SGHTA and CDR2 is FQGNSA. J gave up 6 bases and V 3 bases, and 12 bases lay outside the gene matches. CDR3 protein: CASSLIPTGPPDTQYF. The CDR3 bases are TGTGCCAGCAGCTTGATACCGACAGGGCCGCCGGATACGCAGTATTTT. Variable domain in full (rest from reference TRBV7-2 and TRBJ2-3): GAGVSQSPSNKVTEKGKDVELRCDPISGHTALYWYRQSLGQGLEFLIYFQGNSAPDKSGLPSDRFSAERTGGSVSTLTIQRTQQEDSAVYLCASSLIPTGPPDTQYFGPGTRLTVL.

The chain is built from TRBV7-8 and TRBJ2-7; D perhaps matches TRBD1 (7 bases). V dropped 3 bases and J dropped 5 bases, with 14 bases sitting between them. The CDR3 sequence is 14 residues long. CDR1 and CDR2 from the germline V gene are SGHVS and FQNEAQ. DNA of the CDR3: TGTGCCAGCAGCTTTAGACAGGGAGGAGACGAGCAGTACTTC. Translated: CASSFRQGGDEQYF.